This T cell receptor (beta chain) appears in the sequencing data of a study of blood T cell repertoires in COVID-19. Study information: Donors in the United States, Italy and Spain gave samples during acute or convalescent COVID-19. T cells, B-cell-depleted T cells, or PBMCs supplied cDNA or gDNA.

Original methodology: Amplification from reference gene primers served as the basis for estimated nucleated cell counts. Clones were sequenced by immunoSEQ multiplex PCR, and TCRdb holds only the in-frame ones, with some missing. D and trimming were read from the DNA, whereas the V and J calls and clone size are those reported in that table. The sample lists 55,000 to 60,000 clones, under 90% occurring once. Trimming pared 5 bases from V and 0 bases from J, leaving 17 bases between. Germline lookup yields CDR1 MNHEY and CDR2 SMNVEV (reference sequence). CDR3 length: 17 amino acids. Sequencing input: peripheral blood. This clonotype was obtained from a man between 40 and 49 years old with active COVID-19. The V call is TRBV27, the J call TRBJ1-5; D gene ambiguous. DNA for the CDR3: TGTGCCAGCAGTCCGTACAACCCTCAATATAGCAATCAGCCCCAGCATTTT. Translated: CASSPYNPQYSNQPQHF.